The following is a T cell receptor beta chain sequence with its context. The data were obtained in a study of blood T cell repertoires in COVID-19. Study overall: From the United States, Italy and Spain came samples of acute and convalescent COVID-19. Sample material is recorded as cDNA or gDNA derived from T cells, B-cell-depleted T cells, or PBMCs.

Per the original methods: Amplifying reference gene primers gave estimates of nucleated cell counts. The assay was immunoSEQ multiplex PCR, and TCRdb's table has in-frame clones only and misses some. D and trimming come from the DNA, and the V and J calls and clone size come from that table. The sample has approximately 100,000 clones; under 85% are singletons. Trimming left V 3 bases short and J 1 base short, with 18 bases between. The CDR3 consists of 17 residues. CDR1 is SGHRS and CDR2 is YFSETQ in the germline V gene. Material: peripheral blood. This clonotype originated in a human donor in a cohort sampled during active COVID-19. This sequence joins TRBV5-1 and TRBJ2-3, with TRBD2 as a possible D gene (6 bases). For the CDR3, the DNA is TGCGCCAGCAGCTGGACCCCGGCAGGGAGGCGCACAGATACGCAGTATTTT. It encodes CASSWTPAGRRTDTQYF.